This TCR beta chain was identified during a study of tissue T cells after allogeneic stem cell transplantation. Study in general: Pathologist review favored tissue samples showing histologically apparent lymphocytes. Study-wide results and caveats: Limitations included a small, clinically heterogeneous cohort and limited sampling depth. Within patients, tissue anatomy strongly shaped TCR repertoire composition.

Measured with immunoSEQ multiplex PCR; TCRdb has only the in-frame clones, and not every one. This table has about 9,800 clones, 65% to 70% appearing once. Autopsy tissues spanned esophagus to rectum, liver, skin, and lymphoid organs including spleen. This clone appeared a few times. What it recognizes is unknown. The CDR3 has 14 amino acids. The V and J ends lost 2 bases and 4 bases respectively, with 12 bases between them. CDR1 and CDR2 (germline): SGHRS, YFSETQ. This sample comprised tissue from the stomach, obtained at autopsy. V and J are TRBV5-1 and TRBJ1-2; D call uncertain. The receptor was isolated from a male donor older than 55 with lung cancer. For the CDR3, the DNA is TGCGCCAGCAGCTTAAACGACGGAACCTATGGCTACACCTTC. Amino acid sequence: CASSLNDGTYGYTF.